The 8 T cell receptor beta chains below all came from one sample that was sequenced in a study of cytomegalovirus exposure and HLA in healthy donors. The PCR used 60 Vbeta and 13 Jbeta primers. Generated by immunoSEQ multiplex PCR, the TCRdb table keeps only in-frame clones and is missing some. The repertoire includes around 150,000 clones, about two thirds of them detected once, and approximately 2% sits in the top ten. The source material was PBMCs. Receptors were obtained from a man aged 35-49 years in good health and CMV-seronegative.

This chain uses TRBV5-1 with TRBJ2-1, with D uncertain. CDR1 is SGHRS and CDR2 is YFSETQ in the germline V gene. Trimming removed 4 bases from V and 5 bases from J, with 16 bases in between. The CDR3 has 15 residues. CDR3: CASSLNNPRNNEQFF. The DNA for the CDR3 is TGCGCCAGCAGCCTAAATAATCCACGCAACAATGAGCAGTTCTTC.

This clone was counted once. The chain combines TRBV15 with TRBJ1-1; 9 bases are a match to TRBD1. Germline CDR1 LNHNV, CDR2 YYDKDF (reference sequence). This CDR3 contains 12 residues. Germline trimming cut 4 bases from V and 11 bases from J; bases unmatched to any gene: 5. CDR3 amino acids: CATSKTGGEAFF. The CDR3 region has the DNA TGTGCCACCAGCAAGACAGGGGGAGAGGCTTTCTTT.

J is TRBJ1-6 and V is TRBV10-3, with D perhaps matching TRBD1 (6 bases). V lost 3 bases, J lost 7 bases, and 22 bases lay in between. Germline-derived CDR1 and CDR2 are ENHRY and SYGVKD. This CDR3 is built from 18 residues. The CDR3 DNA sequence: TGTGCCATCAGTGATAGGTCAGGGGCGGATCCAGGGAATTCACCCCTCCACTTT. Translation gives CAISDRSGADPGNSPLHF.

This clone showed up just once. This chain connects TRBV14 to TRBJ2-5; no definite D call. The CDR3 totals 14 residues. V lost 4 bases, J lost 0 bases, and 9 bases lay in between. In germline, CDR1 is SGHDN, CDR2 FVKESK. CDR3 nucleotide sequence: TGTGCCAGCAGCCTCAGACGGGACCAAGAGACCCAGTACTTC. This codes for CASSLRRDQETQYF.

CDR3 in DNA: TGTGCTAGTGGTTTGGTACGTGAGGGTACTAACTATGGCTACACCTTC. This sequence encodes CASGLVREGTNYGYTF. The rearrangement links TRBV12-5 to TRBJ1-2, with D hard to call. The V end lost 0 bases, the J end lost 0 bases, and 11 bases lay between the germline ends. This CDR3 spans 16 amino acids. Germline lookup yields CDR1 LGHNT and CDR2 FRNRAP.

V usage is TRBV28 and J usage is TRBJ1-5; 7 bases align to TRBD1. Trimming removed 4 bases from V and 0 bases from J; junction bases left unmatched: 9. The CDR3 is 17 amino acids. The V gene's germline CDR1 is MDHEN and CDR2 SYDVKM. The CDR3 sequence: CASSSNLGTDSNQPQHF. The CDR3 DNA sequence: TGTGCCAGCAGTTCCAACTTGGGGACAGATAGCAATCAGCCCCAGCATTTT.

V usage is TRBV13 and J usage is TRBJ1-1, with a tentative D call TRBD1 (6 bases). The germline CDR1 and CDR2 sequences are PRHDT and FYEKMQ (reference sequence). CDR3 length: 17 residues. V was shortened by 4 bases and J by 2 bases, with 20 bases between the two germline ends. The DNA for the CDR3 is TGTGCCAGCAGCTCCAATCAAAGGACGGACAGCAACACTGAAGCTTTCTTT. Encoded protein: CASSSNQRTDSNTEAFF.

The CDR3 sequence: CASSLRGAERETQYF. The CDR3 bases are TGTGCCAGCAGCTTACGGGGGGCAGAGAGGGAGACCCAGTACTTC. V usage is TRBV5-4 and J usage is TRBJ2-5; tentatively, D is TRBD2 (7 bases). The ends were cut back, 2 bases at V and 5 bases at J, with 16 bases in the middle. Germline-derived CDR1 and CDR2 are SGHNT and YYREEE (reference sequence). This CDR3 is 15 amino acids long.